The clone carrying this T cell receptor (beta chain) has a count of ten or more. The data derive from a study of metastatic and nonmetastatic thyroid tumors. No treatment of any kind had been given to any patient before thyroid surgery. Germline assignment: CDR1 SGHTA and CDR2 FQGTGA. Trimming took 0 bases from V and 5 from J, leaving 12 bases between them. The CDR3 has 15 residues. Through MiXCR, TCRdb re-clonotyped the PCR reads. The repertoire includes around 15,000 clones, approximately 25% of them detected once, and over 20% sits in the top ten. The sequence derives from a female donor with papillary thyroid cancer or a benign thyroid nodule (not recorded which). Some clones in this sample may be carry-over from other donors' samples. The chain joins TRBV7-3 to TRBJ2-3; maybe TRBD2 (5 bases). The sample comprised tumor tissue. The CDR3 DNA is TGTGCCAGCAGCTTAACGGGAGAAAGAGAAGATACGCAGTATTTT. This encodes CASSLTGEREDTQYF.